The 30 T cell receptor beta chains in this list originate from one sample, sequenced in a study of T cell repertoires in cytomegalovirus infection (dated by TCRdb to about 2019). Sequencer: Illumina HiSeq 1500. TCRdb trimmed the raw reads at Q25, called clones with MiXCR and kept productive beta chains. Records with the same CDR3 protein are collapsed into one entry carrying the most frequent genes and DNA. In all, the sample holds roughly 280,000 distinct CDR3 sequences, and 22% of those were seen once. Of the sample, approximately 19% falls within the top ten clones. Their recognized antigens are unknown. The label giving this sample's treatment or condition can be read as: in vitro stimulation with specific CMV peptide epitopes to enrich CMV-specific T cells. Material: cultured PBMCs, obtained from culture after CMV antigen stimulation. The receptors derive from a human donor in good health (CMV status not recorded). Some clones in this sample may be carry-over from other donors' samples.

This clonotype was picked up many times. The gene calls are TRBV20-1 and TRBJ1-6, with no clear D. Germline CDR1 is DFQATT and CDR2 is SNEGSKA (reference sequence). Trimming shortened V by 5 bases and J by 7 bases, and 9 bases separated the two germline ends. CDR3 length: 12 amino acids. The CDR3 loop is CSAGSGNSPLHF. The CDR3 region has the DNA TGCAGTGCTGGGAGCGGGAATTCACCCCTCCACTTT.

This clonotype was picked up many times. J is TRBJ2-3 and V is TRBV7-2, with D possibly matching TRBD2 (6 bases). This CDR3 region has 16 residues. Trimming pared 1 base from V and 3 bases from J, leaving 14 bases between. Germline loops: CDR1 SGHTA, CDR2 FQGNSA. The CDR3 spells CASSLGAGTLTDTQYF. CDR3 DNA: TGTGCCAGCAGCTTAGGGGCCGGGACTCTAACAGATACGCAGTATTTT.

This clonotype occurred a few times. The chain joins TRBV7-2 to TRBJ2-4, with TRBD1 as a possible D gene (6 bases). The CDR3 is 13 amino acids. Trimming pared 2 bases from V and 8 bases from J, leaving 10 bases between. CDR1 and CDR2 (germline): SGHTA, FQGNSA. The CDR3 nucleotides are TGTGCCAGCAGCTTACCAGGGGCGGACATTCAGTACTTC. Translating gives CASSLPGADIQYF.

This clonotype was detected only a few times. V gene TRBV7-6 combines with J gene TRBJ2-7; D not certain. From germline, CDR1 is SGHVS and CDR2 FNYEAQ. Trimming cost V 2 bases and J 0 bases, with 17 bases left between them. This CDR3 spans 17 amino acids. The CDR3 here is CASSLNTARRFSYEQYF. CDR3 in DNA: TGTGCCAGCAGCTTAAATACTGCTCGGCGGTTCTCCTACGAGCAGTACTTC.

This sequence joins TRBV6-2 or TRBV6-3 and TRBJ2-1; 11 nucleotides align to TRBD2. Germline V CDR1 and CDR2: MNHEY, SVGEGT. The CDR3 is 14 residues long. V was pared by 6 bases and J by 6 bases, with 4 bases of the junction left unmatched. The CDR3 reads CASRAGTSGNEQFF. In DNA form, the CDR3 reads TGTGCCAGCAGAGCCGGGACTAGCGGCAATGAGCAGTTCTTC.

This clonotype appeared a few times. The J gene is TRBJ2-2, the V gene TRBV28; D is possibly TRBD2 (5 bases). The CDR3 is 16 amino acids. The germline CDR1 and CDR2 sequences are MDHEN and SYDVKM. The V end lost 11 bases, the J end lost 3 bases, and 22 bases lay between the germline ends. DNA of the CDR3: TGTGCCGCTCAGACTGGGAAGCGGTCATACACCGGGGAGCTGTTTTTT. This codes for CAAQTGKRSYTGELFF.

The chain joins TRBV6-2 or TRBV6-3 to TRBJ2-7, with a tentative D call TRBD1 (5 bases). The CDR3 is 13 amino acids. The germline V gene encodes CDR1 MNHEY and CDR2 SVGEGT. V lost 2 bases and J lost 6, with 11 bases in between. As DNA, the CDR3 is TGTGCCAGCAGTTACGGGGCCGACGGCGAGCAGTACTTC. Protein product: CASSYGADGEQYF.

This chain joins TRBV27 and TRBJ2-3; D possibly corresponds to TRBD1 (5 bases). Germline CDR1 reads MNHEY; CDR2 reads SMNVEV (reference sequence). This CDR3 spans 14 amino acids. The ends were cut back, 6 bases at V and 4 bases at J, with 14 bases in the middle. The CDR3 DNA sequence: TGTGCCAGCAGCCCCTCCCCGACAGCAGATACGCAGTATTTT. Residues: CASSPSPTADTQYF.

As for this clonotype: Germline is not matched at one junction end, which may reflect a read error. The rearrangement joins TRBV4-1 to TRBJ1-5; 7 nucleotides align to TRBD1. Germline V CDR1 and CDR2: MGHRA, YSYEKL. The CDR3 totals 15 residues. The CDR3 DNA follows: TGTGCCAGACGGAGACAGGGAGCGAGCAATCAGCCCCAGCATTTT. Its translation: CARRRQGASNQPQHF.

This clonotype was observed a few times. V gene TRBV12-3 or TRBV12-4 combines with J gene TRBJ2-1; possibly TRBD1 or TRBD2 for D (6 bases each). V was clipped by 4 bases and J by 7 bases, with 14 bases between them. The CDR3 consists of 14 residues. This CDR3 is CASSSAGAGNEQFF. The CDR3 coding sequence is TGTGCCAGCAGTTCCGCAGGGGCGGGGAATGAGCAGTTCTTC.

This clonotype was counted a few times. This sequence joins TRBV11-3 and TRBJ2-5; D is undetermined. The CDR3 has 14 amino acids. V was shortened by 3 bases and J by 1 base, with 9 bases between the two germline ends. From germline, CDR1 is SGHNT and CDR2 YENEEA. The CDR3 nucleotides are TGTGCCAGCAGCTTTATCCGGAGCCAAGAGACCCAGTACTTC. Protein: CASSFIRSQETQYF.

This clonotype was seen many times. The V gene is TRBV12-3 or TRBV12-4, the J gene TRBJ1-2, with a possible D match to TRBD1 (5 bases). The CDR3 length is 13 residues. The ends were cut back, 5 bases at V and 0 bases at J, with 7 bases in the middle. The DNA of the CDR3 is TGTGCCAGCAGTACAGGAGCTAACTATGGCTACACCTTC. It yields the protein CASSTGANYGYTF.

This sequence joins TRBV29-1 and TRBJ2-1, with 9 bases aligning to TRBD2. The CDR3 sequence is 19 residues long. J was trimmed by 4 bases and V by 7 bases; bases with no gene match: 23. Germline values: CDR1 SQVTM, CDR2 ANQGSEA. CDR3 DNA: TGCAGCGCCCTCAGGGGGGTAGCGGGAGACGGGTGGGGTTACAATGAGCAGTTCTTC. Its protein is CSALRGVAGDGWGYNEQFF.

The table lists this clonotype with many counts. This chain joins TRBV7-2 and TRBJ2-6; D remains unclear. This CDR3 has 14 residues. Germline-derived CDR1 and CDR2 are SGHTA and FQGNSA. V was pared by 4 bases and J by 0 bases, with 4 bases between. The CDR3, as DNA: TGTGCCAGCAGCTCACGCTCTGGGGCCAACGTCCTGACTTTC. As protein: CASSSRSGANVLTF.

This clonotype was observed many times. The gene calls are TRBV28 and TRBJ2-5; tentatively, D is TRBD1 (6 bases). V was pared by 4 bases and J by 2 bases, with 11 bases between. CDR1 and CDR2 (germline): MDHEN, SYDVKM. The CDR3 contains 14 residues. The CDR3 sequence is CASSSPDRQETQYF. In DNA, the CDR3 is TGTGCCAGCAGTTCCCCGGACAGACAAGAGACCCAGTACTTC.

This clonotype was seen ten or more times. DNA for the CDR3: TGTGCCAGCAGCCCGACGACCGGGACAACGGGCTACGAGCAGTACTTC. Amino acid sequence: CASSPTTGTTGYEQYF. The chain combines TRBV7-9 with TRBJ2-7, with D perhaps matching TRBD1 (6 bases). Looked up from germline, CDR1 is SEHNR and CDR2 is FQNEAQ (reference sequence). The CDR3 runs 16 residues. V was trimmed by 5 bases and J by 3 bases, leaving 20 bases between them.

The rearrangement uses TRBV27 and TRBJ1-2; TRBD1 might be the D (6 bases). CDR1 is MNHEY, CDR2 SMNVEV, per germline (reference sequence). Deletions cut 4 bases from V and 2 bases from J, with 14 bases between. CDR3 length: 15 amino acids. The CDR3 is CASSSSLTGNYGYTF. DNA of the CDR3: TGTGCCAGCAGTTCCTCCCTGACAGGCAACTATGGCTACACCTTC.

This clonotype was recorded many times. The chain combines TRBV7-6 with TRBJ1-1, with TRBD1 as a possible D gene (6 bases). CDR3 length equals 15 residues. Trimming pared 2 bases from V and 0 bases from J, leaving 10 bases between. Germline assignment: CDR1 SGHVS and CDR2 FNYEAQ. This CDR3 reads CASSLLGGMNTEAFF. The CDR3 coding sequence is TGTGCCAGCAGCTTACTAGGGGGGATGAACACTGAAGCTTTCTTT.

This clonotype was recorded only once. The chain links TRBV5-6 to TRBJ2-7; TRBD2 is a possible D gene (6 bases). From germline, CDR1 is SGHDT and CDR2 YYEEEE. Trimming removed 2 bases at V and 7 bases at J, with 16 bases between. The length of the CDR3 is 14 residues. The CDR3, as DNA: TGTGCCAGCAGCTTCTTTCGGAGGGCTGTTGAGCAGTACGTC. It yields the protein CASSFFRRAVEQYV.

This clonotype came up a few times. This chain links TRBV19 with TRBJ2-1; TRBD2 matches at 7 bases. The CDR3 consists of 18 residues. Germline loops: CDR1 LNHDA, CDR2 SQIVND (reference sequence). V was pared by 4 bases and J by 5 bases, with 17 bases of the junction left unmatched. The CDR3 DNA is TGTGCCAGTAGTACGTGGACTAGTCTCCCTCCCCTACACAATGAGCAGTTCTTC. This codes for CASSTWTSLPPLHNEQFF.

The chain combines TRBV12-3 or TRBV12-4 with TRBJ1-1, with D possibly being TRBD1 (5 bases). Trimming removed 7 bases at V and 4 bases at J, with 13 bases between. The CDR3 is 13 residues long. In DNA, the CDR3 is TGTGCCAGCATTGGGACCCGAGGCACTGAAGCTTTCTTT. Amino acids: CASIGTRGTEAFF.

The sample holds many counts of this clonotype. The gene calls are TRBV7-9 and TRBJ2-1; unclear D gene. In germline, CDR1 is SEHNR, CDR2 FQNEAQ (reference sequence). The CDR3 is 15 residues long. Trimming stripped 5 bases from V and 0 bases from J, with 11 bases between. In DNA, the CDR3 is TGTGCCAGCAGCGACCAGGTACCCTCCTACAATGAGCAGTTCTTC. It encodes CASSDQVPSYNEQFF.

This clonotype has more than one count but fewer than ten. This sequence joins TRBV5-5 and TRBJ2-3, with 14 bases fitting TRBD2. CDR1 is SGHKS, CDR2 YYEKEE, per germline (reference sequence). The length of the CDR3 is 16 residues. Trimming took 6 bases from V and 4 from J; bases not matched to a gene: 7. The CDR3 DNA sequence: TGTGCCAGCAACGAGCCGGGACTAGCGGGAGCAGATACGCAGTATTTT. Translating it yields CASNEPGLAGADTQYF.

This clonotype was recorded a few times. The chain recombines TRBV30 with TRBJ2-1, with D possibly being TRBD1 (5 bases). CDR1 and CDR2 (germline): GTSNPN, SVGIG (reference sequence). This CDR3 is 13 amino acids long. V was trimmed by 2 bases and J by 8 bases, leaving 13 bases between them. The CDR3 protein is CAWSSGQSYEQFF. CDR3 nucleotide sequence: TGTGCCTGGAGTTCCGGACAATCCTATGAGCAGTTCTTC.

This clonotype was seen at least ten times. The rearrangement joins TRBV7-9 to TRBJ2-1, with D possibly called TRBD1 or TRBD2 (5 bases each). There are 15 residues in the CDR3. V was clipped by 2 bases and J by 8 bases, with 16 bases between them. Germline CDR1 reads SEHNR; CDR2 reads FQNEAQ (reference sequence). CDR3 DNA: TGTGCCAGCAGCTTACGTGGGGCCTCGGGGCATGAGCAGTTCTTC. Its protein is CASSLRGASGHEQFF.

This clonotype occurred many times. The gene calls are TRBV7-2 and TRBJ1-1; the match to TRBD1 covers 8 bases. Unmatched junction bases numbered 9, after V lost 5 bases and J lost 4 bases. The CDR3 is made up of 15 amino acids. Germline CDR1 and CDR2: SGHTA and FQGNSA. CDR3 region: CASSIGQGRGTEAFF. CDR3 in DNA: TGTGCCAGCAGCATCGGACAGGGCAGGGGCACTGAAGCTTTCTTT.

A few counts support this clonotype. V gene TRBV24-1 combines with J gene TRBJ1-5; D is undetermined. The germline CDR1 and CDR2 sequences are KGHDR and SFDVKD. This CDR3 spans 16 amino acids. V lost 0 bases and J lost 4, with 12 bases in between. The CDR3 is CATSDLKGSGNQPQHF. CDR3 bases: TGTGCCACCAGTGATTTGAAAGGGAGCGGAAATCAGCCCCAGCATTTT.

This chain connects TRBV19 to TRBJ2-1; 9 bases are a match to TRBD2. The J segment lost 8 bases and the V segment lost 7 bases, leaving 12 bases of the junction unmatched. This CDR3 has 15 amino acids. The germline gives CDR1 LNHDA, CDR2 SQIVND (reference sequence). The CDR3 DNA reads TGTGCCAGTACCAGGGGTGATAGCGGGAGCGATGAGCAGTTCTTC. It encodes CASTRGDSGSDEQFF.

This sequence joins TRBV2 and TRBJ2-3, with D perhaps matching TRBD2 (6 bases). CDR1 SNHLY and CDR2 FYNNEI come from the germline V gene. This CDR3 region has 14 residues. V was trimmed by 5 bases and J by 2 bases, leaving 11 bases between them. CDR3: CASSRGSPTDTQYF. The CDR3 DNA reads TGTGCCAGCAGTCGGGGGAGCCCCACAGATACGCAGTATTTT.

V is TRBV7-2 and J is TRBJ2-7; a possible D gene is TRBD1 (5 bases). The CDR3 extends over 15 amino acids. V lost 1 base and J 6 bases, leaving 16 bases between the germline ends. Germline CDR1 SGHTA, CDR2 FQGNSA. The CDR3 is CASSLVWGRFSEQYF. The CDR3 DNA sequence: TGTGCCAGCAGCTTAGTGTGGGGCCGCTTCTCCGAGCAGTACTTC.